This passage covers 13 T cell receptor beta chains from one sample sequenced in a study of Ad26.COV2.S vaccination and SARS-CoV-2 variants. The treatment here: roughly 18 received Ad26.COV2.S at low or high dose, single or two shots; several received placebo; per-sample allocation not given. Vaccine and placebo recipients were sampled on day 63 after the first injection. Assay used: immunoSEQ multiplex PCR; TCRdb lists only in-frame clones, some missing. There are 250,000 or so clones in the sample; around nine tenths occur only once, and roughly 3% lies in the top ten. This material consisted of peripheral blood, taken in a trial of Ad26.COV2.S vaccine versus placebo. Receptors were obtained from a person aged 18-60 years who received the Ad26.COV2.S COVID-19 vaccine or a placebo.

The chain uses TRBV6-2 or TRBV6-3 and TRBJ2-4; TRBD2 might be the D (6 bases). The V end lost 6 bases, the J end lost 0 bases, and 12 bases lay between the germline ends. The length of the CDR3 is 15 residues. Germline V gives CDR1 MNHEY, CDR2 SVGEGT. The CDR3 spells CASSSGGVAKNIQYF. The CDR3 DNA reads TGTGCCAGCAGCTCCGGAGGGGTAGCCAAAAACATTCAGTACTTC.

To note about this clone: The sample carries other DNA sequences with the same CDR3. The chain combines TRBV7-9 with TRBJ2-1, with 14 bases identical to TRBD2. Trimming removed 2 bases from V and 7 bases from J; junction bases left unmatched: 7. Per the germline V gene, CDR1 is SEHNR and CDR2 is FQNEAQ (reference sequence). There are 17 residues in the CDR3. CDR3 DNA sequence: TGTGCCAGCAGCTTAATGAAGGGACTAGCGGGAGTGAATGAGCAGTTCTTC. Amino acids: CASSLMKGLAGVNEQFF.

This CDR3 reads CASSISFNSPLHF. The CDR3 coding sequence is TGTGCCAGCAGTATAAGCTTTAATTCACCCCTCCACTTT. This rearrangement joins TRBV25-1 to TRBJ1-6, with D hard to call. The germline V gene encodes CDR1 MGHDK and CDR2 SYGVNS. The CDR3 is 13 residues long. V lost 5 bases to trimming and J lost 6 bases, with 8 bases between them.

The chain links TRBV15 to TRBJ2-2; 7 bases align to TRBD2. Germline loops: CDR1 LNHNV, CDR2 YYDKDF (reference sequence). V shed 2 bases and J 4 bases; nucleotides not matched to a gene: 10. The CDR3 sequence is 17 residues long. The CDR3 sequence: CATSRRAGDIRTGELFF. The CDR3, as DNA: TGTGCCACCAGCAGAAGGGCGGGAGATATCCGCACCGGGGAGCTGTTTTTT.

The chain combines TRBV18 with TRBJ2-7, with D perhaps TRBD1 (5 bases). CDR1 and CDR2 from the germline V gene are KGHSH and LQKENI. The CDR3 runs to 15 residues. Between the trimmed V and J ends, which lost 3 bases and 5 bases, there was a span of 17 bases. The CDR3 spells CASSPWTRQTHEQYF. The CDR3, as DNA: TGTGCCAGCTCACCGTGGACCCGACAGACCCACGAGCAGTACTTC.

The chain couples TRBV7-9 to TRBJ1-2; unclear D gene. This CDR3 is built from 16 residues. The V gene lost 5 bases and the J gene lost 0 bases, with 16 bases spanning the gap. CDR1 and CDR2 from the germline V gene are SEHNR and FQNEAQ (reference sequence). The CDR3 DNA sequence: TGTGCCAGCAGCACCCGAATTCGGGGTACTAACTATGGCTACACCTTC. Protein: CASSTRIRGTNYGYTF.

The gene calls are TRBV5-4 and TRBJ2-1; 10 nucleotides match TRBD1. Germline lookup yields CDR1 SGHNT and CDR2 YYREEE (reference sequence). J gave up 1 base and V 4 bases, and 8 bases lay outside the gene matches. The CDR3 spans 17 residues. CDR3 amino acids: CASSGAGTGVSYNEQFF. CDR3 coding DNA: TGTGCCAGCAGCGGTGCCGGGACAGGGGTATCCTACAATGAGCAGTTCTTC.

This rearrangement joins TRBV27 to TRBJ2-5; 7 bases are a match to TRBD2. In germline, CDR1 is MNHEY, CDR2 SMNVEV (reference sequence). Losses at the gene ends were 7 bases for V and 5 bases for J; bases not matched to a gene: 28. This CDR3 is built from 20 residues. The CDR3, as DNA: TGTGCCAGCATGAGCCGCCCCCGCCACCCGGGAGGCACGAACTGGGAGACCCAGTACTTC. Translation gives CASMSRPRHPGGTNWETQYF.

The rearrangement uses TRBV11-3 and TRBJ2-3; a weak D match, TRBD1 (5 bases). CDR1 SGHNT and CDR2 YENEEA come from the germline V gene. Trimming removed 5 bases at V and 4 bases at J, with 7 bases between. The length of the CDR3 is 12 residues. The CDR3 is CASSQGADTQYF. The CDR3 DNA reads TGTGCCAGCAGCCAGGGTGCAGATACGCAGTATTTT.

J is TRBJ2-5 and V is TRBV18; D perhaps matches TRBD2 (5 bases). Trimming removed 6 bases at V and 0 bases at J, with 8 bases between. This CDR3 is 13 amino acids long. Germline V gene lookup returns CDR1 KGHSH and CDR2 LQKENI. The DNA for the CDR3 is TGTGCCAGCTCCACGGGGTACCAAGAGACCCAGTACTTC. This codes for CASSTGYQETQYF.

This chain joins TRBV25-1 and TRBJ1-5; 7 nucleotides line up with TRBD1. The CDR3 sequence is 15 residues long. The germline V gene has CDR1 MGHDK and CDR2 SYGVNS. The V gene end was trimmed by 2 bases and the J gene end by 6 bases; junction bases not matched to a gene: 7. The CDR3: CASSEGDRDAQPQHF. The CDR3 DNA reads TGTGCCAGCAGTGAAGGAGACAGGGATGCTCAGCCCCAGCATTTT.

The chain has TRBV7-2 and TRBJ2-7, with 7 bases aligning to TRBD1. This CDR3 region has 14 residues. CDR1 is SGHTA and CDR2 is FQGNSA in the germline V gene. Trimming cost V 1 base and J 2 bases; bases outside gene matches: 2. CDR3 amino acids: CASSLVTGAYEQYF. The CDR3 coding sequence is TGTGCCAGCAGCTTAGTCACAGGGGCCTACGAGCAGTACTTC.

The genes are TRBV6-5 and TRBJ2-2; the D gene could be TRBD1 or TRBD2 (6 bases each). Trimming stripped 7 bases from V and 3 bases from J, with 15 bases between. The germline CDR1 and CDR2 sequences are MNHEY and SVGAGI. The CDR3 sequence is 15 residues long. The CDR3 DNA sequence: TGTGCCAGCACCCAGAGGGGGGTATACACCGGGGAGCTGTTTTTT. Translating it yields CASTQRGVYTGELFF.